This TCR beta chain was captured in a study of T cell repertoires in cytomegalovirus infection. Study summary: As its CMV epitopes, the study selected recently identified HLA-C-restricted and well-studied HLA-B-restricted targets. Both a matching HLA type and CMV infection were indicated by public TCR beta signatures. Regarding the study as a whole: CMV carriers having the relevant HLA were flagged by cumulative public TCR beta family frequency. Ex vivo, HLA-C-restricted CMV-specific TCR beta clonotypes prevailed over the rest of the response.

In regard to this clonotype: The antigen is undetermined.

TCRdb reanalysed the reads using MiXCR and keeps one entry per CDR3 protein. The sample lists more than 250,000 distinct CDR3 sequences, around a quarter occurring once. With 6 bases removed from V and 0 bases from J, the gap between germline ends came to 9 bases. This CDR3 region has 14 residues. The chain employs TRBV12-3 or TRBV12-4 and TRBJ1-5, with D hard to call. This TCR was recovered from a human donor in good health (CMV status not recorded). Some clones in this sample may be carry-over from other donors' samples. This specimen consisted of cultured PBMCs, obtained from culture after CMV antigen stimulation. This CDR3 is CASSFADSNQPQHF. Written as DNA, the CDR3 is TGTGCCAGCAGCTTTGCAGATAGCAATCAGCCCCAGCATTTT.